This TCR beta chain was observed in a study of shared clonotypes between healthy human individuals. Whole-study findings and limits: Roughly 4.7% was the fraction of naive CD4 clonotypes found shared across several donors.

Concerning this clone: Its cognate antigen is unknown.

Germline CDR1 SGHNT, CDR2 YYREEE (reference sequence). The CDR3 loop spans 15 amino acids. V was trimmed by 0 bases and J by 2 bases, leaving 11 bases between them. Methods used by the authors: ImmunoSEQ output held junction-only sequences without quality scores, so filtering differed. Here immunoSEQ multiplex PCR was the method, and the copy in TCRdb shows in-frame clones only, minus some. For V, J and clone size, that table is used; D and trimming come from the DNA. The sample includes 1,500,000 or so clones, about 98.5% of them seen just once. The TCR comes from a man aged 25-40 years in good health. The material sequenced was naive CD4+ T cells sorted from blood. The subset denotes: CD45RA+ positively selected. The chain employs TRBV5-4 and TRBJ2-5, with a weak D call TRBD2 (7 bases). The CDR3, as DNA: TGTGCCAGCAGCTTGGCGGGGGGCCGACAAGAGACCCAGTACTTC. Translated, it gives CASSLAGGRQETQYF.